The present T cell receptor (beta chain) was sequenced within a study of blood T cell repertoires in COVID-19. For the study at large: From the United States, Italy and Spain came samples of acute and convalescent COVID-19. T cells, B-cell-depleted T cells, or PBMCs supplied cDNA or gDNA.

The junction had 8 bases not matched to a gene; V was cut back by 0 bases and J by 4 bases. The CDR3 consists of 19 residues. In germline, CDR1 is MGHRA, CDR2 YSYEKL. Only a few counts were recorded for this clone. Method: immunoSEQ multiplex PCR; TCRdb's copy keeps in-frame clones and lacks some. The sample consists of 98,000 or so clones, 65% to 90% of them appearing once. Sample: peripheral blood. The chain combines TRBV4-1 with TRBJ2-2, with TRBD2 identical over 13 bases. The sequence came from a man between 60 and 75 years old with acute or convalescent COVID-19. The CDR3 bases are TGCGCCAGCAGCCAAGATCCGGGACTAGCGGGAAGGGGCACCGGGGAGCTGTTTTTT. This encodes CASSQDPGLAGRGTGELFF.